What follows are 3 T cell receptor beta chains derived from one specimen sequenced in a study of T-cell reconstitution after alpha-beta-depleted transplantation in children. Unique molecular identifiers were incorporated during preparation of the TCRbeta library. TCRdb processed the PCR reads anew with MiXCR; each CDR3 protein has one entry. The profile shows about 980,000 distinct CDR3 sequences, about 30% of them singletons. The sample consisted of PBMCs, mostly from graft donor cells, taken 360 days after TCRalphabeta/CD19-depleted stem cell transplant. Receptors originate from a boy under two years old who had a stem cell transplant for SCID, so the T cells may come from the graft donor.

A few counts support this clonotype. This chain connects TRBV20-1 to TRBJ2-2; no definite D call. V dropped 2 bases and J dropped 0 bases, with 10 bases sitting between them. The germline V gene encodes CDR1 DFQATT and CDR2 SNEGSKA (reference sequence). The CDR3 totals 15 residues. The CDR3 DNA reads TGCAGTGCTAGACGGACGGAGACGAACACCGGGGAGCTGTTTTTT. Translating it yields CSARRTETNTGELFF.

The chain recombines TRBV4-1 with TRBJ2-3; 7 bases agree with TRBD1. CDR3 size: 15 residues. J lost 1 base, V lost 0 bases, and 1 base had no gene match. The germline gives CDR1 MGHRA, CDR2 YSYEKL. This chain's CDR3 is CASSQEQGRTDTQYF. The CDR3 nucleotides are TGCGCCAGCAGCCAAGAACAGGGGCGCACAGATACGCAGTATTTT.

The J gene is TRBJ1-1, the V gene TRBV9, with 8 bases identical to TRBD1. This CDR3 is 13 amino acids long. J gave up 8 bases and V 3 bases, and 6 bases lay outside the gene matches. Germline CDR1 and CDR2: SGDLS and YYNGEE. CDR3 coding DNA: TGTGCCAGCAGCGGACAAACAGGGGGGGAAGCTTTCTTT. Encoded protein: CASSGQTGGEAFF. Using reference TRBV9 and TRBJ1-1 for the parts outside the CDR3, the full variable domain is DSGVTQTPKHLITATGQRVTLRCSPRSGDLSVYWYQQSLDQGLQFLIQYYNGEERAKGNILERFSAQQFPDLHSELNLSSLELGDSALYFCASSGQTGGEAFFGQGTRLTVV.